This T cell receptor beta chain was profiled in a study of T-cell memory formation after mild COVID-19. Study-level points and caveats: There was a balanced CD4/CD8 profile in clones contracting day 15 to 85, and later expanders leaned CD4+.

There are many counts of this clonotype. What it recognizes is unknown. After 5'RACE with constant-segment primers, TCR alpha and TCR beta cDNA libraries carrying sample barcodes and UMIs were obtained. TCRdb reprocessed the 5' RACE reads with MiXCR, giving one entry per CDR3 protein. The data contain fewer than 450,000 distinct CDR3 sequences, less than 25% of them singletons. CDR1 is SGHRS and CDR2 is YFSETQ in the germline V gene. V lost 1 base, J lost 0 bases, and 8 bases lay in between. The CDR3 loop spans 15 amino acids. Specimen: PBMCs or a T cell subset sorted from them (not recorded which). The receptor's source is an adult woman who had mild COVID-19 (a few samples of this study predate the infection). Cell type and time point are not known. The V gene is TRBV5-1, the J gene TRBJ2-1; a weak D match, TRBD2 (5 bases). DNA for the CDR3: TGCGCCAGCAGCTTGTTGAGGGACTCCTACAATGAGCAGTTCTTC. Translating gives CASSLLRDSYNEQFF.